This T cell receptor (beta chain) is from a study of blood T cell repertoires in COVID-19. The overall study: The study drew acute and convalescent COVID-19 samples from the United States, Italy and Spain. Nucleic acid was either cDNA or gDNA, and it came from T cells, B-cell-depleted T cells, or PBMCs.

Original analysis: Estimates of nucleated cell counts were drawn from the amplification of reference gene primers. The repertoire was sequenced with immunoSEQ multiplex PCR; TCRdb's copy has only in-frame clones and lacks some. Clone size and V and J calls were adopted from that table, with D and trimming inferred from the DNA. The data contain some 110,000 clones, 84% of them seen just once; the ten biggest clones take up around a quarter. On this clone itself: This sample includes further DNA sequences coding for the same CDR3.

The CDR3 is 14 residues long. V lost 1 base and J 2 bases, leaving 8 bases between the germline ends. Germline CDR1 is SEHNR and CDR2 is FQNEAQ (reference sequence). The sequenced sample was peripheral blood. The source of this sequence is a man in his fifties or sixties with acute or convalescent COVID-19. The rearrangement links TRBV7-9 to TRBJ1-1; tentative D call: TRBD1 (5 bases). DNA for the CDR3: TGTGCCAGCAGCTTAGACAGGCCTAACACTGAAGCTTTCTTT. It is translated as CASSLDRPNTEAFF.